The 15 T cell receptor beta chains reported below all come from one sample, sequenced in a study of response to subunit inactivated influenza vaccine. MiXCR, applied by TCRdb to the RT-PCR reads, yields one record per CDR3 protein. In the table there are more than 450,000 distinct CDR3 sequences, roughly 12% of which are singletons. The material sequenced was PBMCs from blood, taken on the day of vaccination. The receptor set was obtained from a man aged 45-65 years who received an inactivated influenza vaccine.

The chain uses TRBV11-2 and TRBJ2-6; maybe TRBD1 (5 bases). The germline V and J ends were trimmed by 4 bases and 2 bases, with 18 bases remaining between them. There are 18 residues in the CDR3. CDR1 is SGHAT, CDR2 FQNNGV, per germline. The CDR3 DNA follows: TGTGCCAGCAGCTCGTACCCCCGGGTAGGGGCTGGGGCCAACGTCCTGACTTTC. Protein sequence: CASSSYPRVGAGANVLTF.

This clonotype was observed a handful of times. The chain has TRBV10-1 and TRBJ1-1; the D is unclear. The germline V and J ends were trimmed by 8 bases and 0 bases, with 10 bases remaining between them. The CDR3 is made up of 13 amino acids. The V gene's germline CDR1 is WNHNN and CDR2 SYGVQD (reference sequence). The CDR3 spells CASPVVMNTEAFF. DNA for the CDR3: TGCGCCAGCCCGGTGGTGATGAACACTGAAGCTTTCTTT.

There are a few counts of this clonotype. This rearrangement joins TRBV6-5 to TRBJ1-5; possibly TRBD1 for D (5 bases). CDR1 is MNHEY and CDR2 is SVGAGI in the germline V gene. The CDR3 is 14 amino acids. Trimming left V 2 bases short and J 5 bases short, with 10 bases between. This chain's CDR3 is CASSYQGRDQPQHF. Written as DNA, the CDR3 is TGTGCCAGCAGTTACCAGGGTCGAGATCAGCCCCAGCATTTT.

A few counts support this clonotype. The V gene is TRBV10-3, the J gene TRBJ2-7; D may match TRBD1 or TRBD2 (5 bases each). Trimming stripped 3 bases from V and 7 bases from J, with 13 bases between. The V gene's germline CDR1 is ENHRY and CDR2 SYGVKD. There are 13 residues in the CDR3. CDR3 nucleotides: TGTGCCATCAGTGAATATGGGGGAATGGAGCAGTACTTC. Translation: CAISEYGGMEQYF.

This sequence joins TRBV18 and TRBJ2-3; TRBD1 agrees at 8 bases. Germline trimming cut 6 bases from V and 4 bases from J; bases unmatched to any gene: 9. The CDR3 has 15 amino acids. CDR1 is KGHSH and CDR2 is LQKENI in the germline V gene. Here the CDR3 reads CASSPDRGAPDTQYF. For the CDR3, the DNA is TGTGCCAGCTCTCCTGACAGGGGCGCCCCAGATACGCAGTATTTT.

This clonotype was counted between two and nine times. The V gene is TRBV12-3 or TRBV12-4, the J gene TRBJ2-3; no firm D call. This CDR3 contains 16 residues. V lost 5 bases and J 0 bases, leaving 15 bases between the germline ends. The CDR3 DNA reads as TGTGCCAGCAGTCCCCTCCTATCGGCTAGCACAGATACGCAGTATTTT. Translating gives CASSPLLSASTDTQYF.

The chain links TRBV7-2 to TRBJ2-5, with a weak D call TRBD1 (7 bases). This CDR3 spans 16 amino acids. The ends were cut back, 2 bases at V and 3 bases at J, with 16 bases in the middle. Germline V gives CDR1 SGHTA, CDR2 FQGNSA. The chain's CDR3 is CASSLQGGHREETQYF. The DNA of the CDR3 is TGTGCCAGCAGCTTACAGGGGGGCCACCGGGAAGAGACCCAGTACTTC. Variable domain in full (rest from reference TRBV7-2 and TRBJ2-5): GAGVSQSPSNKVTEKGKDVELRCDPISGHTALYWYRQSLGQGLEFLIYFQGNSAPDKSGLPSDRFSAERTGGSVSTLTIQRTQQEDSAVYLCASSLQGGHREETQYFGPGTRLLVL.

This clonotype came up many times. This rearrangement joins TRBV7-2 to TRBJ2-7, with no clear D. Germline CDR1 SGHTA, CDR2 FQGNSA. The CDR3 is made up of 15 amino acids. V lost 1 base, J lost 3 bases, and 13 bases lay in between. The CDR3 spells CASSLVDQEIYEQYF. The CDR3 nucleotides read TGTGCCAGCAGCTTAGTAGACCAGGAAATCTACGAGCAGTACTTC.

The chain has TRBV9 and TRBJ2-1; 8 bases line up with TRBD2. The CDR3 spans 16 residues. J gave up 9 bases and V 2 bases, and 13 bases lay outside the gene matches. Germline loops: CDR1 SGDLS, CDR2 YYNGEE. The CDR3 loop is CASSVPTSGTAGEQFF. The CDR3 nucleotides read TGTGCCAGCAGCGTCCCCACTAGCGGAACGGCGGGTGAGCAGTTCTTC.

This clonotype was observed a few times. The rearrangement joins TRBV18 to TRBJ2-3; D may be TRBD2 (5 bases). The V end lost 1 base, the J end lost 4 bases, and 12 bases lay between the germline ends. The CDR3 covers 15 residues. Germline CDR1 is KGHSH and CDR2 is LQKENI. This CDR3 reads CASSPLVEVPDTQYF. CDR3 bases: TGTGCCAGCTCACCACTCGTGGAGGTCCCAGATACGCAGTATTTT.

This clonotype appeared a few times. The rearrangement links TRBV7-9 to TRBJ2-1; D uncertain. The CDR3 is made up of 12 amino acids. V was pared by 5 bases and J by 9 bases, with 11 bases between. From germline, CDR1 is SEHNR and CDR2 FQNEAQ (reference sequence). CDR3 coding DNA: TGTGCCAGCAGCGGGCCCAGAAGTGAGCAGTTCTTC. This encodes CASSGPRSEQFF.

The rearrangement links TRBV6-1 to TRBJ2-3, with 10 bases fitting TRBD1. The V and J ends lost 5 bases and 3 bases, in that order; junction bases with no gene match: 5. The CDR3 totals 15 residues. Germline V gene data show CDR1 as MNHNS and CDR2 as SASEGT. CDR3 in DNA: TGTGCCAGCAGTCGACAGGGGGCGATAACAGATACGCAGTATTTT. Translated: CASSRQGAITDTQYF.

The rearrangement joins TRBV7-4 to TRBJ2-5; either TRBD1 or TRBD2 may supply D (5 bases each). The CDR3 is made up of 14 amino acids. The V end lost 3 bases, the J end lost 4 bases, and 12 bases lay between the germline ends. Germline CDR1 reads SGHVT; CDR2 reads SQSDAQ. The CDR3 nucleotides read TGTGCCAGCAGCTTTCCGGGGCGCCCAGAGACCCAGTACTTC. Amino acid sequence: CASSFPGRPETQYF.

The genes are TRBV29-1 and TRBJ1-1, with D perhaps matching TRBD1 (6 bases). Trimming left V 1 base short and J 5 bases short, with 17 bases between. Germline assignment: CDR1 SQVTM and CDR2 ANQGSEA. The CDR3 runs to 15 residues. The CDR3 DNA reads TGCAGCGTTGAAGGTAAAGGCCAGGGGTATACTGAAGCTTTCTTT. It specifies CSVEGKGQGYTEAFF.

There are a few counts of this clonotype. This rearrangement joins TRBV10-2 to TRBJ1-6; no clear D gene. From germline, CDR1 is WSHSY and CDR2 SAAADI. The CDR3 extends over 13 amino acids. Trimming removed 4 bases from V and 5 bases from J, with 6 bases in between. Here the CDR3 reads CASSGTNNSPLHF. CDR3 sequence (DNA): TGCGCCAGCAGTGGGACGAATAATTCACCCCTCCACTTT.